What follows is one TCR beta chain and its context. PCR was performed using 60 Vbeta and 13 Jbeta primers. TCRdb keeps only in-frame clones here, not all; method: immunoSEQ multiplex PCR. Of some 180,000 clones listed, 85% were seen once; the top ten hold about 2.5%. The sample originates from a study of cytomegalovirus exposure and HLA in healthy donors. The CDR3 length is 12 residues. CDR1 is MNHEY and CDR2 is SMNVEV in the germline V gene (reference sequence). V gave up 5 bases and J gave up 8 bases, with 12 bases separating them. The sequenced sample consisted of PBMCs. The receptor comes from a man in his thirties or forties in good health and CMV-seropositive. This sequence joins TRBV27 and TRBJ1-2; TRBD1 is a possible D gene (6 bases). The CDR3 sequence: CASSTTGHGYTF. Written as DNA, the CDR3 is TGTGCCAGCAGTACAACAGGGCACGGCTACACCTTC.